This T cell receptor (beta chain) was documented in a study of T cell responses to AZD1222 COVID-19 vaccine. In germline, CDR1 is SGHTA, CDR2 FQGNSA. This CDR3 is built from 17 residues. V was shortened by 4 bases and J by 0 bases, with 16 bases between the two germline ends. Produced via immunoSEQ multiplex PCR; TCRdb's table is partial and in-frame only. The sample consists of approximately 79,000 clones, approximately 88% of them appearing once. Sequenced here: peripheral blood, sampled on day 0 of AZD1222 vaccination. V gene TRBV7-2 combines with J gene TRBJ2-1; unclear D gene. The clonotype originates from an adult in good health. The chain's CDR3 is CASSSPGGLTSYNEQFF. The CDR3 region has the DNA TGTGCCAGCAGCTCGCCCGGCGGTTTAACCTCCTACAATGAGCAGTTCTTC. Complete variable domain (other parts from reference TRBV7-2 and TRBJ2-1): GAGVSQSPSNKVTEKGKDVELRCDPISGHTALYWYRQSLGQGLEFLIYFQGNSAPDKSGLPSDRFSAERTGGSVSTLTIQRTQQEDSAVYLCASSSPGGLTSYNEQFFGPGTRLTVL.